The 23 T cell receptor beta chains listed next were all sequenced from one sample in a study of blood T cell repertoires in COVID-19. Assay: immunoSEQ multiplex PCR; the TCRdb copy retains only in-frame clones and omits some. The sample holds under 400,000 clones, 88% seen once. The specimen was peripheral blood. The source of these receptors is a woman in her 30s with COVID-19, enrolled during active disease.

The chain uses TRBV28 and TRBJ1-5, with D tentatively TRBD1 (5 bases). V lost 7 bases, J lost 2 bases, and 15 bases lay in between. CDR3 length: 15 amino acids. Per germline, CDR1 MDHEN and CDR2 SYDVKM. CDR3 sequence: CASTSWGVGNQPQHF. For the CDR3, the DNA is TGTGCCAGCACCTCATGGGGGGTTGGCAATCAGCCCCAGCATTTT.

V is TRBV19 and J is TRBJ2-3; 7 bases match TRBD2. J was trimmed by 5 bases and V by 4 bases; bases with no gene match: 6. The CDR3 runs to 14 residues. CDR1 LNHDA and CDR2 SQIVND come from the germline V gene (reference sequence). CDR3 region: CASSSGGEGDTQYF. In DNA form, the CDR3 reads TGTGCCAGTAGTAGTGGCGGGGAGGGAGATACGCAGTATTTT.

The CDR3 spells CASSEVLGLRGNSPLHF. CDR3 DNA sequence: TGTGCCAGCAGTGAAGTTCTGGGACTTAGGGGTAATTCACCCCTCCACTTT. The genes are TRBV6-1 and TRBJ1-6; possibly TRBD1 for D (5 bases). The CDR3 runs to 17 residues. The germline CDR1 and CDR2 sequences are MNHNS and SASEGT. Trimming stripped 1 base from V and 6 bases from J, with 16 bases between.

The rearrangement joins TRBV30 to TRBJ1-5; 7 bases line up with TRBD1. Germline CDR1 and CDR2: GTSNPN and SVGIG (reference sequence). The V segment lost 2 bases and the J segment 0 bases; nucleotides outside the gene matches: 4. The CDR3 loop spans 15 amino acids. CDR3 coding DNA: TGTGCCTGGAGTCAGACAGGGCCTAGCAATCAGCCCCAGCATTTT. This codes for CAWSQTGPSNQPQHF.

The chain has TRBV12-3 or TRBV12-4 and TRBJ2-5; D might be TRBD2 (6 bases). This CDR3 spans 12 amino acids. V lost 5 bases and J lost 12, with 16 bases in between. The CDR3 DNA is TGTGCCAGCAGTCGTGGCCCGGAGGGAAAGTACTTC. It translates to CASSRGPEGKYF.

This sequence joins TRBV10-3 and TRBJ1-3; 9 bases line up with TRBD1. Per the germline V gene, CDR1 is ENHRY and CDR2 is SYGVKD. V lost 6 bases and J lost 2; bases outside the gene matches: 5. This CDR3 region has 15 residues. The DNA for the CDR3 is TGTGCCATCAGAGACACAGGGGGCACTGGAAACACCATATATTTT. It translates to CAIRDTGGTGNTIYF.

There are a few counts of this clone. This chain uses TRBV6-2 or TRBV6-3 with TRBJ2-3, with D possibly matching TRBD1 (8 bases). The CDR3 totals 16 residues. Trimming pared 6 bases from V and 1 base from J, leaving 17 bases between. The germline CDR1 and CDR2 sequences are MNHEY and SVGEGT. CDR3: CASSRQAGQGTDTQYF. CDR3 DNA sequence: TGTGCCAGCAGCCGCCAAGCGGGACAGGGCACAGATACGCAGTATTTT.

The genes are TRBV12-3 or TRBV12-4 and TRBJ2-3, with D possibly being TRBD2 (6 bases). The CDR3 is 13 amino acids. Between the trimmed V and J ends, which lost 5 bases and 4 bases, there was a span of 10 bases. This CDR3 is CASSPSAADTQYF. CDR3 bases: TGTGCCAGCAGTCCTAGCGCGGCAGATACGCAGTATTTT.

The J gene is TRBJ2-3, the V gene TRBV9; 10 bases map to TRBD2. The V segment lost 6 bases and the J segment 5 bases; nucleotides outside the gene matches: 9. CDR1 is SGDLS, CDR2 YYNGEE, per germline. The CDR3 has 15 amino acids. CDR3 residues: CASTMGLASGDTQYF. In nucleotides, the CDR3 is TGTGCCAGCACGATGGGACTAGCGTCGGGAGATACGCAGTATTTT.

This chain joins TRBV15 and TRBJ2-2, with 8 bases that match TRBD1. CDR3 length: 19 amino acids. The J segment lost 4 bases and the V segment lost 1 base, leaving 14 bases of the junction unmatched. Germline CDR1 is LNHNV and CDR2 is YYDKDF (reference sequence). The CDR3 region has the DNA TGTGCCACCAGCAGAGGTGCCGGCACGTTTGGACAGGGCACCGGGGAGCTGTTTTTT. Translated, it gives CATSRGAGTFGQGTGELFF. The variable domain in full, completed from reference TRBV15 and TRBJ2-2, reads DAMVIQNPRYQVTQFGKPVTLSCSQTLNHNVMYWYQQKSSQAPKLLFHYYDKDFNNEADTPDNFQSRRPNTSFCFLDIRSPGLGDTAMYLCATSRGAGTFGQGTGELFFGEGSRLTVL.

The rearrangement uses TRBV7-9 and TRBJ1-1, with D unclear. Per the germline V gene, CDR1 is SEHNR and CDR2 is FQNEAQ (reference sequence). Deletions cut 6 bases from V and 4 bases from J, with 12 bases between. The length of the CDR3 is 13 residues. CDR3 in DNA: TGTGCCAGCAGAGGCGCAGGTTCCACTGAAGCTTTCTTT. Its translation: CASRGAGSTEAFF.

This chain joins TRBV15 and TRBJ2-1; a weak D match, TRBD1 (5 bases). There are 13 residues in the CDR3. Germline lookup yields CDR1 LNHNV and CDR2 YYDKDF (reference sequence). V was trimmed by 2 bases and J by 7 bases, leaving 9 bases between them. CDR3 sequence: CATSRSGWNEQFF. Here the CDR3 DNA reads TGTGCCACCAGCAGATCAGGGTGGAATGAGCAGTTCTTC.

The chain has TRBV2 and TRBJ1-4; D not certain. Germline V gene sequence: CDR1 SNHLY, CDR2 FYNNEI. V lost 7 bases and J lost 4, with 10 bases in between. The CDR3 extends over 13 amino acids. CDR3 in DNA: TGTGCCAGCAATCCTTTCCGTAATGAAAAACTGTTTTTT. As protein: CASNPFRNEKLFF.

CDR3 residues: CASSLTGVSSYEQYV. The CDR3 nucleotides read TGTGCCAGCAGCTTAACAGGGGTCAGCTCCTACGAGCAGTACGTC. This chain connects TRBV5-4 to TRBJ2-7; TRBD1 aligns across 7 bases. V shed 2 bases, J shed 0 bases, and the junction held 5 bases outside the gene matches. The length of the CDR3 is 15 residues. Germline CDR1 SGHNT, CDR2 YYREEE (reference sequence).

The rearrangement joins TRBV3-1 (or the pseudogene TRBV3-2) to TRBJ2-5; 10 bases match TRBD2. This CDR3 region has 16 residues. J gave up 1 base and V 1 base, and 3 bases lay outside the gene matches. Looked up from germline, CDR1 is LGHDT and CDR2 is YNNKEL (reference sequence). CDR3 sequence (DNA): TGTGCCAGCAGCCAAGGCCCTAGCGGGGGCCAAGAGACCCAGTACTTC. As protein: CASSQGPSGGQETQYF.

Regarding this clone: Other nucleotide sequences from this sample produce the same CDR3. This chain links TRBV7-2 with TRBJ2-7; D ambiguous. Trimming shortened V by 4 bases and J by 4 bases, and 11 bases separated the two germline ends. The CDR3 extends over 13 amino acids. CDR1 is SGHTA, CDR2 FQGNSA, per germline. This CDR3 reads CASSSRRGYEQYF. The CDR3, as DNA: TGTGCCAGCAGCTCCCGCCGAGGATACGAGCAGTACTTC.

J is TRBJ2-2 and V is TRBV19, with 8 bases matching TRBD1. The CDR3 has 16 residues. Germline CDR1 and CDR2: LNHDA and SQIVND (reference sequence). V trimming: 6 bases; J trimming: 4 bases; junction bases outside the gene matches: 10. CDR3 nucleotide sequence: TGTGCCAGTAGGGATCGTGGACAGGGTTTCACCGGGGAGCTGTTTTTT. It specifies CASRDRGQGFTGELFF.

The rearrangement uses TRBV28 and TRBJ2-7, with 7 nucleotides matching TRBD1. Germline V gives CDR1 MDHEN, CDR2 SYDVKM. V was pared by 3 bases and J by 7 bases, with 9 bases of the junction left unmatched. The CDR3 covers 14 residues. The CDR3 protein is CASSFGQAFGEQYV. The DNA for the CDR3 is TGTGCCAGCAGTTTTGGACAGGCCTTTGGGGAGCAGTACGTC.

V and J are TRBV7-2 and TRBJ2-7, with a weak D call TRBD2 (7 bases). CDR1 is SGHTA, CDR2 FQGNSA, per germline. V lost 0 bases and J lost 2, with 8 bases in between. CDR3 length: 14 residues. This CDR3 reads CASSLAGGPYEQYF. The CDR3 region has the DNA TGTGCCAGCAGCTTAGCGGGGGGGCCCTACGAGCAGTACTTC.

This chain connects TRBV28 to TRBJ1-2; D unresolved. Trimming stripped 3 bases from V and 8 bases from J, with 16 bases between. The CDR3 has 14 amino acids. Germline values: CDR1 MDHEN, CDR2 SYDVKM. CDR3 residues: CASSFVQRTRGYTF. The CDR3 DNA is TGTGCCAGCAGTTTTGTCCAGCGAACCCGAGGCTACACCTTC.

The CDR3: CASSQDLQIYGYTF. In DNA form, the CDR3 reads TGCGCCAGCAGCCAAGATCTCCAGATCTATGGCTACACCTTC. The gene calls are TRBV4-1 and TRBJ1-2, with unresolved D. V dropped 0 bases and J dropped 4 bases, with 9 bases sitting between them. The CDR3 runs 14 residues. CDR1 and CDR2 (germline): MGHRA, YSYEKL.

This chain links TRBV7-8 with TRBJ1-2, with D unclear. With 6 bases removed from V and 3 bases from J, the gap between germline ends came to 11 bases. The germline CDR1 and CDR2 sequences are SGHVS and FQNEAQ. The length of the CDR3 is 13 residues. The CDR3 nucleotides read TGTGCCAGCAGTCGGACGCGGGACTATGGCTACACCTTC. It yields the protein CASSRTRDYGYTF.

V and J are TRBV6-5 and TRBJ1-2; TRBD1 agrees at 7 bases. This CDR3 comprises 14 residues. The V gene end was trimmed by 8 bases and the J gene end by 3 bases; junction bases not matched to a gene: 9. The germline V gene has CDR1 MNHEY and CDR2 SVGAGI. The CDR3 nucleotides are TGTGCCAGCGAGGTAGGGGGCCAGGACTATGGCTACACCTTC. Its translation: CASEVGGQDYGYTF.